This T cell receptor beta chain originates from a study of T-cell reconstitution after alpha-beta-depleted transplantation in children. Whole-study findings and limits: One year after transplant, T-cell counts and diversity came mostly from newly produced T cells. Expanded graft clones numbering several hundred reportedly gave rise to alpha-beta T cells about two months after transplant. Some patients owed their high day-60 TCRbeta diversity to surviving recipient T cells and thymic progenitors.

A TCRbeta library incorporating unique molecular identifiers was prepared. Via MiXCR, TCRdb re-called the PCR reads, giving one row per CDR3 protein. Altogether 700,000 to 850,000 distinct CDR3 sequences are present, approximately 15% being singletons, with the ten largest covering around 5%. Details on this clonotype: Its target is unknown. A much larger clone differs by one base, so this may be a read error.

The germline CDR1 and CDR2 sequences are SGHRS and YFSETQ. This CDR3 comprises 15 residues. The chain is built from TRBV5-1 and TRBJ2-1, with D perhaps TRBD2 (5 bases). The source material was PBMCs, mostly from graft donor cells, sampled 360 days after TCRalphabeta/CD19-depleted stem cell transplant. This TCR derives from a male patient between 5 and 17 years old who had a stem cell transplant for acute lymphoblastic leukemia, so the T cells may come from the graft donor. The CDR3 nucleotides read TGCGCCGGCAGCGAGCGGTATAGCTCCTACAATGAGCAGTTCTTC. It specifies CAGSERYSSYNEQFF.